Each of the 23 T cell receptor beta chains below was sequenced from the same sample in a study of HIV-infected patients and healthy controls. Antiretroviral therapy had run roughly three months, about 14 weeks, before follow-up blood collection. Whole blood was used without fractionation, so all unsorted peripheral T cells were included. Around 530 ng RNA was reverse transcribed with alpha and beta constant-region primers. Each of the alpha and beta chains got its own library through chain-specific third strand synthesis with indices. MiXCR, run by TCRdb on the 5' RACE reads, gives a single entry per CDR3 protein. Altogether 6,500 to 10,000 distinct CDR3 sequences are present, 8.7% being singletons, with the ten largest covering approximately 22%. The specimen comprised blood, sampled during antiretroviral therapy. The receptor set was obtained from an adult with HIV infection.

By share, this clonotype ranks as medium-sized (0.01 to 0.1%). This chain joins TRBV5-5 and TRBJ2-1; the D gene is possibly TRBD2 (6 bases). Germline V gives CDR1 SGHKS, CDR2 YYEKEE (reference sequence). V was clipped by 3 bases and J by 2 bases, with 9 bases between them. There are 14 residues in the CDR3. For the CDR3, the DNA is TGTGCCAGCAGCTGGGAGGCCGCCTACAATGAGCAGTTCTTC. It translates to CASSWEAAYNEQFF.

This clonotype is judged medium-sized (0.01 to 0.1%). The chain is built from TRBV6-2 or TRBV6-3 and TRBJ2-3, with 11 bases that match TRBD1. The CDR3 contains 17 residues. The V gene's germline CDR1 is MNHEY and CDR2 SVGEGT. V was pared by 4 bases and J by 4 bases, with 10 bases of the junction left unmatched. CDR3 nucleotide sequence: TGTGCCAGCAGTTCCAGACTCCGGGACAGGGGGTCAGATACGCAGTATTTT. This translates into CASSSRLRDRGSDTQYF.

This clonotype was counted at least ten times. The chain has TRBV5-1 and TRBJ2-3; 7 bases line up with TRBD2. This CDR3 contains 15 residues. Germline V gene sequence: CDR1 SGHRS, CDR2 YFSETQ. With V trimmed by 1 base and J by 5 bases, 7 bases remained unmatched. CDR3 sequence reads: CASSLPGLEGDTQYF. The CDR3 coding sequence is TGCGCCAGCAGCTTGCCCGGACTAGAGGGAGATACGCAGTATTTT.

This clonotype counts as medium-sized. The chain uses TRBV24-1 and TRBJ2-1, with 12 bases lining up with TRBD2. Germline V gene lookup returns CDR1 KGHDR and CDR2 SFDVKD. V lost 0 bases and J lost 5; bases outside the gene matches: 10. The CDR3 extends over 19 amino acids. Here the CDR3 DNA reads TGTGCCACCAGTGATTTGAAGGGAACTAGCGGGAGGTCACACAATGAGCAGTTCTTC. As protein: CATSDLKGTSGRSHNEQFF.

This clonotype qualifies as medium-sized. This sequence joins TRBV14 and TRBJ1-2; D is possibly TRBD1 (6 bases). Germline V CDR1 and CDR2: SGHDN, FVKESK. The CDR3 is made up of 14 amino acids. The ends were cut back, 0 bases at V and 5 bases at J, with 10 bases in the middle. The CDR3 nucleotides read TGTGCCAGCAGCCAAGAACAGGGTCCTTATGGCTACACCTTC. Amino acids: CASSQEQGPYGYTF.

By sample fraction, this clonotype is medium-sized. The rearrangement uses TRBV5-1 and TRBJ1-1; D is undetermined. The germline gives CDR1 SGHRS, CDR2 YFSETQ. The CDR3 covers 15 residues. The V end lost 0 bases, the J end lost 6 bases, and 15 bases lay between the germline ends. CDR3 coding DNA: TGCGCCAGCAGCTTGGAGTCTGCGCCGGTCGCTGAAGCTTTCTTT. It codes for CASSLESAPVAEAFF.

By its share, this clonotype is medium-sized. The chain has TRBV7-8 and TRBJ2-4, with D possibly TRBD2 on 5 matching bases. Trimming took 5 bases from V and 4 from J, leaving 12 bases between them. CDR1 and CDR2 (germline): SGHVS, FQNEAQ. The CDR3 is made up of 14 amino acids. In DNA, the CDR3 is TGTGCCAGCAGCAAGAGCCGGGGAAAAAACATTCAGTACTTC. Its translation is CASSKSRGKNIQYF.

At least ten counts were recorded for this clonotype. The rearrangement links TRBV5-1 to TRBJ1-6; D is unclear. V lost 2 bases, J lost 10 bases, and 19 bases lay in between. The length of the CDR3 is 16 residues. The germline gives CDR1 SGHRS, CDR2 YFSETQ. The CDR3 sequence is CASSLLRNRDGSPLHF. The DNA of the CDR3 is TGCGCCAGCAGCTTACTCCGGAACCGCGACGGGTCACCCCTCCACTTT. The full variable domain, rest sourced from reference TRBV5-1 and TRBJ1-6, is KAGVTQTPRYLIKTRGQQVTLSCSPISGHRSVSWYQQTPGQGLQFLFEYFSETQRNKGNFPGRFSGRQFSNSRSEMNVSTLELGDSALYLCASSLLRNRDGSPLHFGNGTRLTVT.

In this sample, this clonotype turned up many times. The chain is built from TRBV7-6 and TRBJ1-1; a possible D gene is TRBD1 (5 bases). The CDR3 extends over 16 amino acids. Germline CDR1 is SGHVS and CDR2 is FNYEAQ. V was trimmed by 5 bases and J by 5 bases, leaving 21 bases between them. This CDR3 reads CASSATSQGGGTEAFF. CDR3 in DNA: TGTGCCAGCAGCGCTACATCCCAGGGAGGAGGGACTGAAGCTTTCTTT.

Relative to its sample, this clonotype is large (0.1 to 1%). The gene calls are TRBV4-1 and TRBJ2-1; TRBD1 aligns across 10 bases. Unmatched junction bases numbered 8, after V lost 5 bases and J lost 7 bases. CDR1 and CDR2 (germline): MGHRA, YSYEKL. The CDR3 is 15 amino acids. CDR3 bases: TGCGCCAGCAGCAAGGGACAGGGGATGAGGAATGAGCAGTTCTTC. This sequence encodes CASSKGQGMRNEQFF.

The chain recombines TRBV3-1 with TRBJ1-5; D unclear. V was shortened by 2 bases and J by 0 bases, with 8 bases between the two germline ends. The germline V gene has CDR1 LGHDT and CDR2 YNNKEL (reference sequence). This CDR3 has 15 residues. CDR3 protein: CASSQFGYSNQPQHF. The CDR3 coding sequence is TGTGCCAGCAGCCAATTCGGGTATAGCAATCAGCCCCAGCATTTT.

In its sample, this clonotype was seen many times. The chain links TRBV5-1 to TRBJ1-1, with 10 bases lining up with TRBD1. Germline V CDR1 and CDR2: SGHRS, YFSETQ. V gave up 4 bases and J gave up 3 bases; unmatched junction bases: 3. The CDR3 covers 14 residues. The CDR3 is CASSLGTGDTEAFF. CDR3 bases: TGCGCCAGCAGCCTGGGGACAGGGGACACTGAAGCTTTCTTT.

This clonotype occurred once. The genes are TRBV3-1 and TRBJ1-1, with D possibly being TRBD1 (6 bases). Looked up from germline, CDR1 is LGHDT and CDR2 is YNNKEL (reference sequence). Trimming removed 4 bases at V and 9 bases at J, with 15 bases between. CDR3 length: 13 residues. The CDR3 is CASSPGRGNKAFF. The CDR3 DNA is TGTGCCAGCAGCCCGGGGAGGGGGAATAAAGCTTTCTTT.

This clonotype came up many times. The chain uses TRBV27 and TRBJ2-2, with D perhaps matching TRBD1 (6 bases). There are 17 residues in the CDR3. CDR1 is MNHEY, CDR2 SMNVEV, per germline (reference sequence). Trimming took off 5 bases at V and 1 base at J, with 17 bases between the two ends. CDR3 sequence (DNA): TGTGCCAGCAGTCTCCGGAAAATAGGGGGGAACACCGGGGAGCTGTTTTTT. Encoded protein: CASSLRKIGGNTGELFF.

This clonotype occurred many times. This chain connects TRBV24-1 to TRBJ1-5; TRBD1 is a possible D gene (6 bases). V lost 9 bases, J lost 6 bases, and 14 bases lay in between. The CDR3 is made up of 13 amino acids. Germline assignment: CDR1 KGHDR and CDR2 SFDVKD. Written as DNA, the CDR3 is TGTGCCACCCTACATCCGGGGGCTCAGCCCCAGCATTTT. Translating gives CATLHPGAQPQHF.

The count of this clonotype is one. The chain is built from TRBV6-1 and TRBJ2-7, with D perhaps matching TRBD1 (6 bases). Germline lookup yields CDR1 MNHNS and CDR2 SASEGT. V lost 2 bases, J lost 3 bases, and 11 bases lay in between. The CDR3 sequence is 14 residues long. CDR3 bases: TGTGCCAGCAGTGAAATAGGGGGTAGCTACGAGCAGTACGTC. Protein product: CASSEIGGSYEQYV.

V usage is TRBV9 and J usage is TRBJ2-3, with 7 bases matching TRBD2. The CDR3 spans 19 residues. With V trimmed by 3 bases and J by 0 bases, 16 bases remained unmatched. Germline V gives CDR1 SGDLS, CDR2 YYNGEE. In DNA, the CDR3 is TGTGCCAGCAGCGACTCAACCGAGGGAGGGGCCAAGAGCACAGATACGCAGTATTTT. It translates to CASSDSTEGGAKSTDTQYF.

This clonotype was picked up many times. The J gene is TRBJ2-2, the V gene TRBV12-3 or TRBV12-4, with 9 bases that match TRBD2. The CDR3 sequence is 18 residues long. V dropped 6 bases and J dropped 5; count of bases not matched to a gene: 16. The CDR3 reads CASSSGTSNQRLTGELFF. The DNA for the CDR3 is TGTGCCAGCAGCTCCGGGACTAGCAACCAGAGATTGACCGGGGAGCTGTTTTTT.

This clonotype was picked up many times. This chain links TRBV12-3 or TRBV12-4 with TRBJ1-3; 8 nucleotides match TRBD1. The CDR3 covers 14 residues. The V segment lost 6 bases and the J segment 3 bases; nucleotides outside the gene matches: 4. CDR3: CASRDRVDGNTIYF. The DNA of the CDR3 is TGTGCCAGCAGGGACAGGGTAGATGGAAACACCATATATTTT.

The V and J genes are TRBV5-4 and TRBJ2-5; D is perhaps TRBD1 or TRBD2 (6 bases each). Germline CDR1 is SGHNT and CDR2 is YYREEE (reference sequence). The CDR3 is 13 residues long. V lost 3 bases to trimming and J lost 6 bases, with 12 bases between them. The CDR3 DNA reads as TGTGCCAGCAGCTATTGGGGGGCCCAGACCCAGTACTTC. This gives the protein CASSYWGAQTQYF.

The V gene is TRBV9, the J gene TRBJ2-5, with TRBD2 matching over 9 bases. The CDR3 spans 16 residues. Unmatched junction bases numbered 11, after V lost 3 bases and J lost 5 bases. Germline CDR1 SGDLS, CDR2 YYNGEE. The CDR3 protein is CASSAGLAKGDETQYF. The CDR3 DNA follows: TGTGCCAGCAGCGCGGGACTAGCCAAGGGGGATGAGACCCAGTACTTC. Supplemented by reference TRBV9 and TRBJ2-5, the full variable domain reads DSGVTQTPKHLITATGQRVTLRCSPRSGDLSVYWYQQSLDQGLQFLIQYYNGEERAKGNILERFSAQQFPDLHSELNLSSLELGDSALYFCASSAGLAKGDETQYFGPGTRLLVL.

This clonotype has a handful of counts. This rearrangement joins TRBV5-5 to TRBJ2-5; D uncertain. Germline V gives CDR1 SGHKS, CDR2 YYEKEE (reference sequence). V gave up 2 bases and J gave up 0 bases, with 8 bases separating them. This CDR3 is 14 amino acids long. The CDR3 spells CASSFRTYQETQYF. The CDR3 DNA reads TGTGCCAGCAGCTTCCGGACCTACCAAGAGACCCAGTACTTC. Complete variable domain (other parts from reference TRBV5-5 and TRBJ2-5): DAGVTQSPTHLIKTRGQQVTLRCSPISGHKSVSWYQQVLGQGPQFIFQYYEKEERGRGNFPDRFSARQFPNYSSELNVNALLLGDSALYLCASSFRTYQETQYFGPGTRLLVL.

This clonotype showed up many times. This chain uses TRBV3-1 with TRBJ1-6; TRBD1 agrees at 8 bases. Trimming cost V 1 base and J 7 bases; bases outside gene matches: 12. This CDR3 contains 18 residues. Per germline, CDR1 LGHDT and CDR2 YNNKEL (reference sequence). Here the CDR3 reads CASSQGRGAQGANSPLHF. The CDR3 DNA sequence: TGTGCCAGCAGCCAAGGTCGGGGAGCGCAGGGGGCGAATTCACCCCTCCACTTT. Based on the CDR3 plus reference TRBV3-1 and TRBJ1-6, the full variable domain is DTAVSQTPKYLVTQMGNDKSIKCEQNLGHDTMYWYKQDSKKFLKIMFSYNNKELIINETVPNRFSPKSPDKAHLNLHINSLELGDSAVYFCASSQGRGAQGANSPLHFGNGTRLTVT.